These T cell receptor beta chains were read from a single sample in a study of blood T cells in healthy people across ages. Each CDR3 protein is one row after TCRdb ran MiXCR on the 5' RACE reads. The sample includes roughly 800,000 distinct CDR3 sequences, roughly 50% of them seen just once. Sequencing was done on a sample of blood. The receptors here all came from a man aged 30 to 45 in good health. Both conserved end residues are part of each CDR3. The D gene is left open where the match is weak. Size tells how often a clone was seen (once, few, many) or the class of an expanded clone, and some rows leave it out.

v_gene: TRBV25-1
j_gene: TRBJ2-7
d_gene: NA
abundance: NA
CDR3aa: CASSDPTTGNSYYEQYF
CDR3nt: TGTGCCAGCAGTGATCCCACCACGGGAAACAGCTACTACGAGCAGTACTTC

v_gene: TRBV20-1
j_gene: TRBJ2-3
d_gene: TRBD2
abundance: once
CDR3aa: CSARDCGPGLAGKTTSDTQYF
CDR3nt: TGCAGTGCTAGAGATTGCGGGCCGGGACTAGCGGGAAAGACAACCTCAGATACGCAGTATTTT

v_gene: TRBV25-1
j_gene: TRBJ2-7
d_gene: NA
abundance: few
CDR3aa: CASTGYEPHYEQYF
CDR3nt: TGTGCCAGCACCGGGTATGAGCCTCACTACGAGCAGTACTTC

v_gene: TRBV5-5
j_gene: TRBJ2-3
d_gene: TRBD2
abundance: NA
CDR3aa: CASSLGTSGRADTQYF
CDR3nt: TGTGCCAGCAGCTTGGGGACTAGCGGGCGGGCAGATACGCAGTATTTT

v_gene: TRBV10-3
j_gene: TRBJ1-1
d_gene: TRBD1
abundance: NA
CDR3aa: CAIKGQGANTEAFF
CDR3nt: TGTGCCATTAAGGGACAGGGGGCCAACACTGAAGCTTTCTTT

v_gene: TRBV12-3/TRBV12-4
j_gene: TRBJ2-1
d_gene: TRBD2
abundance: once
CDR3aa: CASRTGLAPYNEQFF
CDR3nt: TGTGCCAGCAGAACGGGACTAGCCCCCTACAATGAGCAGTTCTTC

v_gene: TRBV20-1
j_gene: TRBJ2-1
d_gene: NA
abundance: NA
CDR3aa: CSASKGGPYNEQFF
CDR3nt: TGCAGTGCTAGTAAGGGGGGCCCCTACAATGAGCAGTTCTTC

v_gene: TRBV5-6
j_gene: TRBJ2-5
d_gene: TRBD2
abundance: few
CDR3aa: CASSLPPAGGRETQYF
CDR3nt: TGTGCCAGCAGCCTTCCACCTGCGGGGGGAAGAGAGACCCAGTACTTC

v_gene: TRBV28
j_gene: TRBJ1-6
d_gene: NA
abundance: NA
CDR3aa: CASSPYLSSPLHF
CDR3nt: TGTGCCAGCAGCCCATATCTCAGCTCACCCCTCCACTTT

v_gene: TRBV29-1
j_gene: TRBJ2-7
d_gene: NA
abundance: few
CDR3aa: CSGTVGYEQYF
CDR3nt: TGCAGCGGGACGGTGGGCTACGAGCAGTACTTC

v_gene: TRBV7-2
j_gene: TRBJ2-1
d_gene: TRBD2
abundance: NA
CDR3aa: CASSYGGGKAVNEQFF
CDR3nt: TGTGCCAGCAGTTATGGCGGGGGTAAGGCGGTGAATGAGCAGTTCTTC

v_gene: TRBV4-3
j_gene: TRBJ2-7
d_gene: NA
abundance: NA
CDR3aa: CASSQHEGTYEQYF
CDR3nt: TGCGCCAGCAGCCAACATGAGGGCACCTACGAGCAGTACTTC

v_gene: TRBV18
j_gene: TRBJ1-1
d_gene: NA
abundance: NA
CDR3aa: CASSPGLLRTEAFF
CDR3nt: TGTGCCAGCTCACCTGGGCTGTTAAGGACTGAAGCTTTCTTT

v_gene: TRBV20-1
j_gene: TRBJ2-5
d_gene: TRBD2
abundance: NA
CDR3aa: CSASAPSGDGETQYF
CDR3nt: TGCAGTGCTAGCGCCCCTAGCGGGGATGGTGAGACCCAGTACTTC

v_gene: TRBV7-2
j_gene: TRBJ1-5
d_gene: TRBD1
abundance: few
CDR3aa: CASSQMTGVVQPQHF
CDR3nt: TGTGCCAGCAGCCAGATGACAGGGGTAGTTCAGCCCCAGCATTTT

v_gene: TRBV20-1
j_gene: TRBJ1-5
d_gene: NA
abundance: once
CDR3aa: CSARGSPDQPQHF
CDR3nt: TGCAGTGCCCGCGGCAGCCCAGATCAGCCCCAGCATTTT

v_gene: TRBV20-1
j_gene: TRBJ2-1
d_gene: NA
abundance: once
CDR3aa: CSATTGTEQFF
CDR3nt: TGCAGTGCTACAACCGGGACAGAGCAGTTCTTC

v_gene: TRBV20-1
j_gene: TRBJ2-1
d_gene: NA
abundance: NA
CDR3aa: CSHGGAVNREQFF
CDR3nt: TGCAGCCATGGAGGCGCCGTCAACAGAGAGCAGTTCTTC

v_gene: TRBV27
j_gene: TRBJ2-3
d_gene: TRBD2
abundance: NA
CDR3aa: CASSVGVLAGSTDTQYF
CDR3nt: TGTGCCAGCAGCGTGGGGGTACTAGCGGGTAGCACAGATACGCAGTATTTT

v_gene: TRBV6-1
j_gene: TRBJ1-3
d_gene: NA
abundance: NA
CDR3aa: CASSERGDISNTIYF
CDR3nt: TGTGCCAGCAGTGAACGGGGGGATATTTCAAACACCATATATTTT

v_gene: TRBV3-1
j_gene: TRBJ1-2
d_gene: NA
abundance: NA
CDR3aa: CASSQKAGAGGYTF
CDR3nt: TGTGCCAGCAGCCAAAAAGCTGGTGCGGGGGGCTACACCTTC

v_gene: TRBV11-1
j_gene: TRBJ1-6
d_gene: TRBD1
abundance: once
CDR3aa: CASSWTGANSPLHF
CDR3nt: TGTGCCAGCAGCTGGACAGGGGCGAATTCACCCCTCCACTTT